The text below deals with one T cell receptor (beta chain). Only in-frame clones appear in the TCRdb table, and some are missing; sequencing was by immunoSEQ multiplex PCR. Here the sample spans 75,000 or so clones, 88% being singletons. The data stem from a study of blood T cell repertoires in COVID-19. CDR3 length: 13 amino acids. Trimming removed 5 bases from V and 8 bases from J; junction bases left unmatched: 5. The V gene's germline CDR1 is PRHDT and CDR2 FYEKMQ (reference sequence). Sequenced sample: peripheral blood. The V and J genes are TRBV13 and TRBJ1-2, with 10 bases that match TRBD1. The receptor's source is a man aged 50-60 years with acute or convalescent COVID-19. CDR3 bases: TGTGCCAGCAGCCGACAGGGGGCTGGAGGCTACACCTTC. It translates to CASSRQGAGGYTF.